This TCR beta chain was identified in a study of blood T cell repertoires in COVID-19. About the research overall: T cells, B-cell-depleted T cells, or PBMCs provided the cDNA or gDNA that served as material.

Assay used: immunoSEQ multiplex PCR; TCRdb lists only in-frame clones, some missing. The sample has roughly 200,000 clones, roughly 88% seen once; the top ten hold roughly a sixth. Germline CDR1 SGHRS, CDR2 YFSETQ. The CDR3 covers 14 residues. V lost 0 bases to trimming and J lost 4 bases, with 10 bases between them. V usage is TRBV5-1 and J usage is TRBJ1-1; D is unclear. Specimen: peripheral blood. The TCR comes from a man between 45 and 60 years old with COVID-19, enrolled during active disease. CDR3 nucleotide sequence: TGCGCCAGCAGCTTGGGGGCGGCGGGCACTGAAGCTTTCTTT. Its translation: CASSLGAAGTEAFF. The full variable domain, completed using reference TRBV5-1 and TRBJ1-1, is KAGVTQTPRYLIKTRGQQVTLSCSPISGHRSVSWYQQTPGQGLQFLFEYFSETQRNKGNFPGRFSGRQFSNSRSEMNVSTLELGDSALYLCASSLGAAGTEAFFGQGTRLTVV.